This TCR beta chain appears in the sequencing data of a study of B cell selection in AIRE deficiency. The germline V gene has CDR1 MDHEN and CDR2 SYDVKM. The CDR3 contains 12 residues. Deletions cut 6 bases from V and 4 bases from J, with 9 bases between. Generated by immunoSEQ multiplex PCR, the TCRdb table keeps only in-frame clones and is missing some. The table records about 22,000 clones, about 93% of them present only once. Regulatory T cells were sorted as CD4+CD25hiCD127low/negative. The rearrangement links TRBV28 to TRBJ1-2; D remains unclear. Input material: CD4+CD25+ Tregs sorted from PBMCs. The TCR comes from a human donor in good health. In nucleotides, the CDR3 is TGTGCCAGCAGATCAAGTTTCTATGGCTACACCTTC. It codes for CASRSSFYGYTF.